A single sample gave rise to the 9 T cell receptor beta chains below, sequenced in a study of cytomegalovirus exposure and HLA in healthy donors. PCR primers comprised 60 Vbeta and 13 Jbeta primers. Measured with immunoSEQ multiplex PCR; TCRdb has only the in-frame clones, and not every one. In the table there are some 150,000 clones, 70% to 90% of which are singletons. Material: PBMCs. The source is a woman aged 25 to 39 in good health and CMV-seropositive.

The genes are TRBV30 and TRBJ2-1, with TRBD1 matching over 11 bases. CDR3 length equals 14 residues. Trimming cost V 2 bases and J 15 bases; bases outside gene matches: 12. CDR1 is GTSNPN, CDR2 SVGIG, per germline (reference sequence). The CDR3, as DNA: TGTGCCTGGAGTTACAAAGGACAGGGGGCCCTTTTGTTCTTC. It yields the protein CAWSYKGQGALLFF. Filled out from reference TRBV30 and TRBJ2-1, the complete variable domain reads SQTIHQWPATLVQPVGSPLSLECTVEGTSNPNLYWYRQAAGRGLQLLFYSVGIGQISSEVPQNLSASRPQDRQFILSSKKLLLSDSGFYLCAWSYKGQGALLFFGPGTRLTVL.

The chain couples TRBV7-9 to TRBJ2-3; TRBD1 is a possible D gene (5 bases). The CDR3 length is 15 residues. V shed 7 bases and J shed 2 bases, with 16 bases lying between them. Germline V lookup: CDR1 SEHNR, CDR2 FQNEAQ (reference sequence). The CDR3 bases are TGTGCCAGCACCTCGGGCAGGGCCATCACAGATACGCAGTATTTT. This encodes CASTSGRAITDTQYF.

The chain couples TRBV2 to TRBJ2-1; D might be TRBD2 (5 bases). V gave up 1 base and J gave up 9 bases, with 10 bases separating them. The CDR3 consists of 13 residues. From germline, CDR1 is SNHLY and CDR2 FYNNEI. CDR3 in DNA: TGTGCCAGCAGTGAAGAGATTGAGGGTGAGCAGTTCTTC. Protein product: CASSEEIEGEQFF.

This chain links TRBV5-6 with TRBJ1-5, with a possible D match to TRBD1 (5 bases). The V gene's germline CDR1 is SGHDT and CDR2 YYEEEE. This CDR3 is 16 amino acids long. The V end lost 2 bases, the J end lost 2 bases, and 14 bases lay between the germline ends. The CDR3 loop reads CASSFGAGPGNQPQHF. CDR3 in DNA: TGTGCCAGCAGCTTTGGGGCAGGGCCGGGCAATCAGCCCCAGCATTTT.

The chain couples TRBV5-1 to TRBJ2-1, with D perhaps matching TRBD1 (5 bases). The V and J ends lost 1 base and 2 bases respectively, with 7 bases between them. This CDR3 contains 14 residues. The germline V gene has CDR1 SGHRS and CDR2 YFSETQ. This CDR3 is CASSLRRAYNEQFF. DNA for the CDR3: TGCGCCAGCAGCTTGCGCAGGGCCTACAATGAGCAGTTCTTC. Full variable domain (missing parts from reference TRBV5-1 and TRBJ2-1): KAGVTQTPRYLIKTRGQQVTLSCSPISGHRSVSWYQQTPGQGLQFLFEYFSETQRNKGNFPGRFSGRQFSNSRSEMNVSTLELGDSALYLCASSLRRAYNEQFFGPGTRLTVL.

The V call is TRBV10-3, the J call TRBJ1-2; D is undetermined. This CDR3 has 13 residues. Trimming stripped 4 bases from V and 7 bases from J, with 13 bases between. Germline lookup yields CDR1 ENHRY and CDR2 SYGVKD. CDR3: CAISGPLGSGYTF. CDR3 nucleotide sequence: TGTGCCATCAGTGGACCGCTTGGGAGTGGCTACACCTTC.

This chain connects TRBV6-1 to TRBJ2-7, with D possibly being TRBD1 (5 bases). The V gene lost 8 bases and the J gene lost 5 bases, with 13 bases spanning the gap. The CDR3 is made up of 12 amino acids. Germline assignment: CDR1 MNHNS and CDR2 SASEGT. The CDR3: CASGLTVNEQYF. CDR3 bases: TGTGCCAGCGGTTTGACAGTGAACGAGCAGTACTTC.

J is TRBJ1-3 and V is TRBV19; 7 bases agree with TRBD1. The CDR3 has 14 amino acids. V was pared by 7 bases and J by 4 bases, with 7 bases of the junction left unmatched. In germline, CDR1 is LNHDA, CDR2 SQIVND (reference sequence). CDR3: CASTPTGNGNTIYF. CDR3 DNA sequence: TGTGCCAGTACCCCGACAGGGAACGGAAACACCATATATTTT.

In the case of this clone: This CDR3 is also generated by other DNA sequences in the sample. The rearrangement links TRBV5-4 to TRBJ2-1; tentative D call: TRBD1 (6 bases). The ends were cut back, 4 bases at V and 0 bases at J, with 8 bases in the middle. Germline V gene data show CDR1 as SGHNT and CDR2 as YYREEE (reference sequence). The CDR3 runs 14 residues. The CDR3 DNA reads TGTGCCAGCAGCCCGGACAGCTCCTACAATGAGCAGTTCTTC. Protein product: CASSPDSSYNEQFF.